The 27 T cell receptor beta chains reported below all come from one sample, sequenced in a study of monozygotic twins with inflammatory bowel disease. TCRdb re-called the 5' RACE reads and shows each CDR3 protein once, DNA omitted. The sample totals some 190,000 distinct CDR3 sequences. Source material: blood. These receptors were collected from a human donor with ulcerative colitis or Crohn's disease, or a healthy co-twin of an affected twin (not recorded which).

The chain carries TRBV7-3 and TRBJ2-2; absent DNA, TCRdb's TRBD2 call cannot be checked. The CDR3 length is 16 residues. Germline assignment: CDR1 SGHTA and CDR2 FQGTGA. The CDR3 loop reads CASSPTTSGLTGELFF. Full variable domain (remainder filled in from reference TRBV7-3 and TRBJ2-2): GAGVSQTPSNKVTEKGKYVELRCDPISGHTALYWYRQSLGQGPEFLIYFQGTGAADDSGLPNDRFFAVRPEGSVSTLKIQRTERGDSAVYLCASSPTTSGLTGELFFGEGSRLTVL.

The V call is TRBV7-8, the J call TRBJ2-2; TCRdb indicates TRBD2, and absent DNA this call remains unverified. The CDR3 totals 16 residues. Germline V gene sequence: CDR1 SGHVS, CDR2 FQNEAQ. The CDR3 is CASSLQSGRNTGELFF. Using reference TRBV7-8 and TRBJ2-2 for the parts outside the CDR3, the full variable domain is GAGVSQSPRYKVAKRGQDVALRCDPISGHVSLFWYQQALGQGPEFLTYFQNEAQLDKSGLPSDRFFAERPEGSVSTLKIQRTQQEDSAVYLCASSLQSGRNTGELFFGEGSRLTVL.

The chain employs TRBV12-3 or TRBV12-4 and TRBJ2-5; TCRdb's D gene call, TRBD1, goes unchecked for lack of DNA. The CDR3 is 13 amino acids. The CDR3 sequence: CASTVRGGETQYF.

This sequence joins TRBV7-2 and TRBJ2-1; the TCRdb call, TRBD2, lacks DNA for checking. Per the germline V gene, CDR1 is SGHTA and CDR2 is FQGNSA. The CDR3 consists of 15 residues. The CDR3 spells CASSSDTAGNNEQFF.

This sequence joins TRBV5-4 and TRBJ2-1; TCRdb outputs TRBD2, but without DNA this stays unchecked. Germline V CDR1 and CDR2: SGHNT, YYREEE (reference sequence). The CDR3 spans 14 residues. This CDR3 reads CASSSLAGDNEQFF.

The chain links TRBV30 to TRBJ2-1; TCRdb indicates TRBD2, and absent DNA this call remains unverified. The CDR3 covers 11 residues. Germline V gene sequence: CDR1 GTSNPN, CDR2 SVGIG (reference sequence). The CDR3 reads CAWSGLVQQFF.

The genes are TRBV29-1 and TRBJ2-1; the TCRdb D gene call, TRBD2, has no DNA to confirm it. The germline V gene has CDR1 SQVTM and CDR2 ANQGSEA. The CDR3 runs to 14 residues. CDR3: CSVVGLAGYNEQFF.

V and J are TRBV5-6 and TRBJ2-7; lacking DNA, the TRBD1 call made by TCRdb goes unchecked. The V gene's germline CDR1 is SGHDT and CDR2 YYEEEE. The CDR3 has 15 residues. CDR3 amino acids: CASSPSPAGLDEQYF.

V is TRBV28 and J is TRBJ2-1; TCRdb names TRBD1, which stays unverified in the absence of DNA. The germline gives CDR1 MDHEN, CDR2 SYDVKM. The CDR3 runs 12 residues. The CDR3 region is CASNGPIVEQFF.

This rearrangement joins TRBV27 to TRBJ2-7; TCRdb indicates TRBD1, and absent DNA this call remains unverified. Germline loops: CDR1 MNHEY, CDR2 SMNVEV (reference sequence). The CDR3 runs to 14 residues. The CDR3 sequence is CASSHRQGKDEQYF.

This rearrangement joins TRBV7-9 to TRBJ2-7; the TRBD1 assignment by TCRdb is unverifiable without DNA. Germline CDR1 and CDR2: SEHNR and FQNEAQ (reference sequence). This CDR3 region has 15 residues. The CDR3 reads CASSPSFGTGGEQYF.

The chain has TRBV3-1 and TRBJ1-4. In germline, CDR1 is LGHDT, CDR2 YNNKEL (reference sequence). There are 14 residues in the CDR3. The CDR3 protein is CASSQRPSNEKLFF.

This CDR3 reads CAWVRTAIANYGYTF. J is TRBJ1-2 and V is TRBV30; the TRBD1 assignment by TCRdb is unverifiable without DNA. The CDR3 is made up of 15 amino acids. Per germline, CDR1 GTSNPN and CDR2 SVGIG (reference sequence).

The J gene is TRBJ2-5, the V gene TRBV10-3; without DNA, the TCRdb call of TRBD2 cannot be checked. The CDR3 consists of 18 residues. Germline V lookup: CDR1 ENHRY, CDR2 SYGVKD. CDR3 region: CAISSGTSGSRGQETQYF.

The chain couples TRBV29-1 to TRBJ2-7; TCRdb's D call of TRBD2 is untestable without DNA. There are 15 residues in the CDR3. CDR1 SQVTM and CDR2 ANQGSEA come from the germline V gene. The CDR3 here is CSVEAVAGAVYEQYF.

The CDR3 loop reads CASSPGWGARGEKLFF. The rearrangement uses TRBV5-6 and TRBJ1-4; no DNA is available, so the TRBD1 call from TCRdb remains unchecked. The CDR3 totals 16 residues. Per germline, CDR1 SGHDT and CDR2 YYEEEE.

The chain recombines TRBV29-1 with TRBJ1-2; TCRdb names TRBD1, which stays unverified in the absence of DNA. The CDR3 has 13 residues. Germline V gene data show CDR1 as SQVTM and CDR2 as ANQGSEA. CDR3 in amino acids: CSAAKQDGYGYTF.

The chain is built from TRBV10-3 and TRBJ2-5. Germline CDR1 ENHRY, CDR2 SYGVKD. The CDR3 covers 14 residues. CDR3 sequence reads: CAIKGGDLQETQYF.

The chain combines TRBV7-2 with TRBJ2-2. Germline V gene data show CDR1 as SGHTA and CDR2 as FQGNSA. CDR3 length: 14 amino acids. Here the CDR3 reads CASSYTSGTGELFF.

The chain links TRBV19 to TRBJ1-6; TCRdb picks TRBD1, but there is no DNA to check that call. The CDR3 is 15 residues long. The germline CDR1 and CDR2 sequences are LNHDA and SQIVND (reference sequence). This CDR3 reads CASSPVGTVNSPLHF.

V is TRBV4-1 and J is TRBJ2-7. The CDR3 is 14 residues long. The germline CDR1 and CDR2 sequences are MGHRA and YSYEKL. CDR3 sequence: CASSQSICAYEQYF.

The rearrangement joins TRBV3-1 to TRBJ1-2; absent DNA, TCRdb's TRBD1 call cannot be checked. There are 15 residues in the CDR3. Germline CDR1 and CDR2: LGHDT and YNNKEL (reference sequence). Here the CDR3 reads CASSLRQGASYGYTF.

The V and J genes are TRBV3-1 and TRBJ1-6. The CDR3 spans 15 residues. Per germline, CDR1 LGHDT and CDR2 YNNKEL (reference sequence). CDR3 amino acids: CASSPINVGNSPLHF.

This sequence joins TRBV20-1 and TRBJ2-2. This CDR3 is built from 13 residues. The V gene's germline CDR1 is DFQATT and CDR2 SNEGSKA (reference sequence). The CDR3 sequence is CSAREKNTGELFF.

CDR3 loop: CASRGDPKETQYF. This chain links TRBV5-1 with TRBJ2-5; TCRdb outputs TRBD2, but without DNA this stays unchecked. The CDR3 is 13 amino acids. Per germline, CDR1 SGHRS and CDR2 YFSETQ.

The chain is built from TRBV6-1 and TRBJ1-5; with no DNA, the TCRdb D assignment of TRBD1 cannot be verified. The CDR3 spans 17 residues. Germline V gene lookup returns CDR1 MNHNS and CDR2 SASEGT. The chain's CDR3 is CASIPGQGALGNQPQHF.

The CDR3 sequence: CASSLAVNEQFF. This chain connects TRBV28 to TRBJ2-1. The germline V gene has CDR1 MDHEN and CDR2 SYDVKM. The CDR3 loop spans 12 amino acids.